This note documents a single TCR beta chain sequence. Its target is not known. One end of the junction fails to match germline, which may point to a read error. The data were obtained in a study of CD8 T cells in ankylosing spondylitis. General observations from the study: What appeared characteristic of ankylosing spondylitis blood was a TCR beta motif of eight or nine highly homologous variants. Reportedly, matched ankylosing spondylitis synovial fluid was significantly enriched for disease-linked clones.

TCRdb re-derived calls from the 5' RACE reads in MiXCR, one entry per CDR3 protein. The data contain about 540,000 distinct CDR3 sequences, approximately 12% of them singletons. The germline gives CDR1 LGHDT, CDR2 YNNKEL (reference sequence). This CDR3 region has 16 residues. Sequenced: blood, either unsorted or a sorted T cell fraction (not recorded which). The gene calls are TRBV3-1 and TRBJ2-2; no clear D gene. This TCR came from a male donor with ankylosing spondylitis. The CDR3, as DNA: TGTGCCAGCAGCCAGGCCGGCCGGACGAACTCCGGGGAGCTGTTTTTT. It translates to CASSQAGRTNSGELFF.